Listed below are T cell receptor beta chains from one sample, sequenced in a study of T cell clones after liver transplantation. Sequencing was performed with immunoSEQ multiplex PCR; in TCRdb, only in-frame clones are kept and a portion is missing. This table has 70,000 to 85,000 clones, approximately 80% appearing once. Sequences were derived from CD4+ T cells from blood, sampled before liver transplant. The receptors derive from a human donor who received a liver transplant. Both conserved end residues are part of each CDR3. Each record gives: D gene, V gene, clone size, J gene, CDR3 DNA, CDR3 protein. A D gene is named only where the DNA matches it firmly. Clone size is shown for a subset of rows, as once, few, many or a class of expanded clone.

D gene: -
V gene: TRBV28
clone size: -
J gene: TRBJ2-3
CDR3 DNA: TGTGCCAGCAGTTTAAGGCGGTCAGGTACGCAGTATTTT
CDR3 protein: CASSLRRSGTQYF

D gene: -
V gene: TRBV9
clone size: -
J gene: TRBJ2-2
CDR3 DNA: TGTGCCAGCAGCGTAGTGGGGAACAACGCCGGGGAGCTGTTTTTT
CDR3 protein: CASSVVGNNAGELFF

D gene: TRBD1
V gene: TRBV5-4
clone size: -
J gene: TRBJ1-2
CDR3 DNA: TGTGCCAGCAGCTCTCGACTCCAGGGGGGAGGCTACACCTTC
CDR3 protein: CASSSRLQGGGYTF

D gene: -
V gene: TRBV28
clone size: -
J gene: TRBJ1-4
CDR3 DNA: TGTGCCAGCAGTATCCCCTCAAAACTGTTTTTT
CDR3 protein: CASSIPSKLFF

D gene: -
V gene: TRBV20-1
clone size: -
J gene: TRBJ2-7
CDR3 DNA: TGCAGTGCTTCACTAGTCGGCGAGCAGTACTTC
CDR3 protein: CSASLVGEQYF

D gene: TRBD1
V gene: TRBV19
clone size: -
J gene: TRBJ2-5
CDR3 DNA: TGTGCCAGTAGTCCGAGGGGACAGGGGAGGGAAGAGACCCAGTACTTC
CDR3 protein: CASSPRGQGREETQYF

D gene: TRBD2
V gene: TRBV5-6
clone size: once
J gene: TRBJ2-3
CDR3 DNA: TGTGCCAGCAGCCAACGACTAGCGGGAGCAATAGATACGCAGTATTTT
CDR3 protein: CASSQRLAGAIDTQYF

D gene: -
V gene: TRBV27
clone size: -
J gene: TRBJ1-4
CDR3 DNA: TGTGCCAGCAGACCACCGGACAGAATTAATGAAAAACTGTTTTTT
CDR3 protein: CASRPPDRINEKLFF

D gene: TRBD2
V gene: TRBV2
clone size: -
J gene: TRBJ2-3
CDR3 DNA: TGTGCCAGCAGTCATCCCACTAAATTCCCCGATACTAGCGGCACAGATACGCAGTATTTT
CDR3 protein: CASSHPTKFPDTSGTDTQYF

D gene: TRBD2
V gene: TRBV9
clone size: -
J gene: TRBJ2-1
CDR3 DNA: TGTGCCAGCAGCATTACTAGCGGATCCTACAATGAGCAGTTCTTC
CDR3 protein: CASSITSGSYNEQFF

D gene: TRBD2
V gene: TRBV19
clone size: -
J gene: TRBJ2-1
CDR3 DNA: TGTGCCAGTAGCCTCCGGCCGGGACTAGCAGGGGATGAGCAGTTCTTC
CDR3 protein: CASSLRPGLAGDEQFF

D gene: -
V gene: TRBV18
clone size: -
J gene: TRBJ2-1
CDR3 DNA: TGTGCCAGCTCACCGGACACCAGTTTCTACAATGAGCAGTTCTTC
CDR3 protein: CASSPDTSFYNEQFF

D gene: TRBD1
V gene: TRBV5-1
clone size: -
J gene: TRBJ1-4
CDR3 DNA: TGCGCCAGCAGCTCCGGGACAGGGGGCGGAAAACTGTTTTTT
CDR3 protein: CASSSGTGGGKLFF

D gene: -
V gene: TRBV9
clone size: -
J gene: TRBJ1-1
CDR3 DNA: TGTGCCAGCAGCGTAGAAGGTAACACTGAAGCTTTCTTT
CDR3 protein: CASSVEGNTEAFF

D gene: -
V gene: TRBV5-1
clone size: -
J gene: TRBJ1-2
CDR3 DNA: TGCGCCAGCAGCTTGCCCGGCGCTTCTAACTATGGCTACACCTTC
CDR3 protein: CASSLPGASNYGYTF